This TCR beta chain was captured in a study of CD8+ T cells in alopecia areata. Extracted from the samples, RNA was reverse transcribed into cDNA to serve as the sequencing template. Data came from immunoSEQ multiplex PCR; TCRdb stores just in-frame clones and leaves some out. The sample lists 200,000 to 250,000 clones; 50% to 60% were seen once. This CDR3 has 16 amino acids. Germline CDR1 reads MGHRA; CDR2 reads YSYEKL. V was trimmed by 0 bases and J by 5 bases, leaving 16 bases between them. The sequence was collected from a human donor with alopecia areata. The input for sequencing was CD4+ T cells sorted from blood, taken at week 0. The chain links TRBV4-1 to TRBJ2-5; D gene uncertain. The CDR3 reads CASSQDRVRLWETQYF. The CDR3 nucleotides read TGCGCCAGCAGCCAAGATAGGGTCCGCCTATGGGAGACCCAGTACTTC.